The 13 T cell receptor beta chains below come from one sample, sequenced in a study of blood T cell repertoires in COVID-19. The repertoire was sequenced with immunoSEQ multiplex PCR; TCRdb's copy has only in-frame clones and lacks some. The sample includes 95,000 or so clones, about 80% of them seen just once. Sequenced input: peripheral blood. The origin of the receptors is a human donor in a cohort sampled during active COVID-19.

This clone was detected once. The rearrangement joins TRBV15 to TRBJ2-1; TRBD1 aligns across 9 bases. In germline, CDR1 is LNHNV, CDR2 YYDKDF (reference sequence). This CDR3 is built from 16 residues. With V trimmed by 1 base and J by 3 bases, 4 bases remained unmatched. The CDR3 loop reads CATSRVGTGSYNEQFF. CDR3 DNA sequence: TGTGCCACCAGCAGAGTTGGGACAGGGAGCTACAATGAGCAGTTCTTC.

J is TRBJ2-3 and V is TRBV5-1; possibly TRBD2 for D (5 bases). This CDR3 comprises 14 residues. Trimming pared 3 bases from V and 7 bases from J, leaving 15 bases between. Germline V gene data show CDR1 as SGHRS and CDR2 as YFSETQ. The CDR3 region has the DNA TGCGCCAGCAGCTCCGGTGGGGAGTCACATACGCAGTATTTT. Translating it yields CASSSGGESHTQYF.

This rearrangement joins TRBV6-1 to TRBJ1-2; possibly TRBD1 for D (6 bases). CDR3 length: 15 residues. The V end was cut by 1 base, the J end by 4 bases, with 13 bases between. CDR1 and CDR2 (germline): MNHNS, SASEGT. CDR3 nucleotides: TGTGCCAGCAGTGAAGAGAAGGGGGGGGCCTATGGCTACACCTTC. Protein product: CASSEEKGGAYGYTF.

The rearrangement links TRBV7-3 to TRBJ1-2, with TRBD1 matching over 7 bases. The V and J ends lost 5 bases and 14 bases, in that order; junction bases with no gene match: 8. This CDR3 is 11 amino acids long. Germline CDR1 is SGHTA and CDR2 is FQGTGA. CDR3 DNA: TGTGCCAGCAGCCAACGGGACAGCAAGACCTTC. Its translation is CASSQRDSKTF.

The chain joins TRBV19 to TRBJ1-4, with TRBD1 matching over 9 bases. With V trimmed by 6 bases and J by 8 bases, 10 bases remained unmatched. Germline loops: CDR1 LNHDA, CDR2 SQIVND (reference sequence). The CDR3 length is 15 residues. Here the CDR3 DNA reads TGTGCCAGTAGCAATACCGGGACAGGGTCCGAAAAACTGTTTTTT. Protein sequence: CASSNTGTGSEKLFF.

This clone was counted a single time. The chain is built from TRBV5-1 and TRBJ2-1; TRBD2 might be the D (5 bases). Germline values: CDR1 SGHRS, CDR2 YFSETQ. V was clipped by 5 bases and J by 3 bases, with 6 bases between them. The CDR3 totals 12 residues. In DNA form, the CDR3 reads TGCGCCAGCAGGGACTTCTACAATGAGCAGTTCTTC. This gives the protein CASRDFYNEQFF.

This clone was observed at least ten times. V usage is TRBV7-9 and J usage is TRBJ1-3; D is uncertain. The CDR3 is 16 residues long. The V end lost 1 base, the J end lost 4 bases, and 14 bases lay between the germline ends. The germline V gene has CDR1 SEHNR and CDR2 FQNEAQ (reference sequence). CDR3 coding DNA: TGTGCCAGCAGCTTAGGAGGGCACCTGGGGGGAAACACCATATATTTT. Translation gives CASSLGGHLGGNTIYF. Combining the CDR3 with reference TRBV7-9 and TRBJ1-3 gives the whole variable domain DTGVSQNPRHKITKRGQNVTFRCDPISEHNRLYWYRQTLGQGPEFLTYFQNEAQLEKSRLLSDRFSAERPKGSFSTLEIQRTEQGDSAMYLCASSLGGHLGGNTIYFGEGSWLTVV.

The sample holds one count of this clone. This chain links TRBV7-2 with TRBJ2-7; 9 positions agree with TRBD1. This CDR3 has 14 residues. Trimming removed 5 bases from V and 4 bases from J; junction bases left unmatched: 6. Looked up from germline, CDR1 is SGHTA and CDR2 is FQGNSA. The CDR3 protein is CASSPDRGTYEQYF. The CDR3 DNA is TGTGCCAGCAGCCCGGACAGGGGTACTTACGAGCAGTACTTC.

The CDR3 DNA follows: TGTGCCAGCGGACAGGGGCCTTACGAGCAGTACTTC. This encodes CASGQGPYEQYF. The chain recombines TRBV27 with TRBJ2-7; 9 nucleotides match TRBD1. Germline CDR1 is MNHEY and CDR2 is SMNVEV (reference sequence). The length of the CDR3 is 12 residues. V was pared by 8 bases and J by 4 bases, with 3 bases of the junction left unmatched.

The chain links TRBV5-8 to TRBJ1-1; a weak D match, TRBD1 (5 bases). The CDR3 covers 13 residues. V was shortened by 3 bases and J by 1 base, with 7 bases between the two germline ends. The V gene's germline CDR1 is SGHTS and CDR2 YDEGEE. The CDR3 protein is CASSWQGNTEAFF. The CDR3 bases are TGTGCCAGCAGCTGGCAGGGGAACACTGAAGCTTTCTTT. The full variable domain, completed using reference TRBV5-8 and TRBJ1-1, is EAGVTQSPTHLIKTRGQQATLRCSPISGHTSVYWYQQALGLGLQFLLWYDEGEERNRGNFPPRFSGRQFPNYSSELNVNALELEDSALYLCASSWQGNTEAFFGQGTRLTVV.

The V call is TRBV10-3, the J call TRBJ2-7, with D unclear. The germline V and J ends were trimmed by 2 bases and 7 bases, with 15 bases remaining between them. Germline V gene sequence: CDR1 ENHRY, CDR2 SYGVKD. The CDR3 is made up of 14 amino acids. CDR3 loop: CAISEGPVPGEQYF. DNA for the CDR3: TGTGCCATCAGTGAGGGGCCCGTACCTGGGGAGCAGTACTTC.

The chain is built from TRBV3-1 (or the pseudogene TRBV3-2) and TRBJ1-2; D perhaps matches TRBD1 (6 bases). CDR3 length: 11 amino acids. Germline V CDR1 and CDR2: LGHDT, YNNKEL (reference sequence). Trimming removed 8 bases at V and 8 bases at J, with 12 bases between. CDR3 coding DNA: TGTGCCAGCTCCAGGGGACGAGGCTACACCTTC. Protein sequence: CASSRGRGYTF.

V gene TRBV7-9 combines with J gene TRBJ1-2, with D possibly TRBD1 on 5 matching bases. Germline V gene lookup returns CDR1 SEHNR and CDR2 FQNEAQ (reference sequence). The CDR3 consists of 16 residues. V lost 5 bases to trimming and J lost 8 bases, with 24 bases between them. The chain's CDR3 is CASSPHAQGELRGYTF. CDR3 DNA sequence: TGTGCCAGCAGCCCCCATGCCCAGGGCGAGTTAAGAGGCTACACCTTC.